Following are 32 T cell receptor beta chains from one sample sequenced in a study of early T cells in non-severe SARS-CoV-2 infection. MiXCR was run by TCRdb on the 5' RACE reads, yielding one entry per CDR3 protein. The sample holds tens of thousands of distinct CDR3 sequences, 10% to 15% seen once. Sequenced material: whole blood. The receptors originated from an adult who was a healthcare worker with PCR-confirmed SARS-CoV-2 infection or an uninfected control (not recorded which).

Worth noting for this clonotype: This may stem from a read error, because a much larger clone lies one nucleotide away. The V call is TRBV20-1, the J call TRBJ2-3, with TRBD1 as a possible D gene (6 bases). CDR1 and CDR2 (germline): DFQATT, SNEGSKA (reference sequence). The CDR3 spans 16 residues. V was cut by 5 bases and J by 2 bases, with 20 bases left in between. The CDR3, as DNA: TGCAGTGCTCTTCCCCCGATAGGGGGACACACAGATACGCAGTATTTT. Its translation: CSALPPIGGHTDTQYF.

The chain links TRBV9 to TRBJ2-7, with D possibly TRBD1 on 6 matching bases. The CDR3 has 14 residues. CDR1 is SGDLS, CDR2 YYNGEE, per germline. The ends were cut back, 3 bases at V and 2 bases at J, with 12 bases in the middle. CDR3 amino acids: CASSGVQGPYEQYF. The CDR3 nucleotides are TGTGCCAGCAGCGGGGTACAGGGTCCCTACGAGCAGTACTTC.

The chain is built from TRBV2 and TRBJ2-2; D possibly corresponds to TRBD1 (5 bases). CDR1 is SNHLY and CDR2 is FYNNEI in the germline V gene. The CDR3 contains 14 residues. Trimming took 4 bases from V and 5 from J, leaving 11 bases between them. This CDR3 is CASSVRGRTGELFF. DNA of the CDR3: TGTGCCAGCAGTGTTAGGGGTCGGACCGGGGAGCTGTTTTTT.

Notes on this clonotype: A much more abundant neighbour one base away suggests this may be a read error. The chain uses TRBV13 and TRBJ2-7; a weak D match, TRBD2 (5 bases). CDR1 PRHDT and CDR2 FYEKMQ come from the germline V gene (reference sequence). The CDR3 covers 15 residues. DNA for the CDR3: TGTGTCAGCAGCTTAAGCGGCCCCAAGGTTTACGAGCAGTACTTC. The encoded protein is CVSSLSGPKVYEQYF.

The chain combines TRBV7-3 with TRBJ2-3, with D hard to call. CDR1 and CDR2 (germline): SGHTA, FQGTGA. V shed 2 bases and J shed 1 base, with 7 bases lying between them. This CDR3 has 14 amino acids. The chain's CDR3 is CASSLPGGTDTQYF. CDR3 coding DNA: TGTGCCAGCAGCTTACCAGGAGGCACAGATACGCAGTATTTT.

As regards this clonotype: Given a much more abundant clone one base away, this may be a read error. Here the CDR3 DNA reads TGCAGTGCTAGTGAGTCGGAGTACACTGAAGCTTTCTTT. This gives the protein CSASESEYTEAFF. The chain carries TRBV20-1 and TRBJ1-1; D gene unclear. The CDR3 runs 13 residues. Germline values: CDR1 DFQATT, CDR2 SNEGSKA (reference sequence). The V gene lost 3 bases and the J gene lost 3 bases, with 11 bases spanning the gap.

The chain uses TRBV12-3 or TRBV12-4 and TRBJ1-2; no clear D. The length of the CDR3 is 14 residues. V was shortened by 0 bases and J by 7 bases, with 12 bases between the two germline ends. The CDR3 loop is CASSLAGRRGGYTF. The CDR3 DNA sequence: TGTGCCAGCAGTTTAGCAGGAAGGCGGGGTGGCTACACCTTC.

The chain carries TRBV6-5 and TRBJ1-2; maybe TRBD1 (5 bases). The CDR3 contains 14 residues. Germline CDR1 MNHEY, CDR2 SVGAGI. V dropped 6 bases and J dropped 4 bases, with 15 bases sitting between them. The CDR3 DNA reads TGTGCCAGCAGCCCCGGGACCCTTGGCTATGGCTACACCTTC. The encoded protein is CASSPGTLGYGYTF.

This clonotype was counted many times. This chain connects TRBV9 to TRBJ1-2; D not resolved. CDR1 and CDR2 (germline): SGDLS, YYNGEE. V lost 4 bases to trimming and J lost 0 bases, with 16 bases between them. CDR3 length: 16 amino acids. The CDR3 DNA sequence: TGTGCCAGCAGCCCTCAACCGACACCCGCTAACTATGGCTACACCTTC. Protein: CASSPQPTPANYGYTF.

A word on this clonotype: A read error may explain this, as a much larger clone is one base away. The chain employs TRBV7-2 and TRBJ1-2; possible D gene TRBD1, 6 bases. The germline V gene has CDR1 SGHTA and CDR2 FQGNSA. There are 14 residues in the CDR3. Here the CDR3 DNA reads TGTGTCAGCAGCCCGGACAGCAATAACTATGGCTACACCTTC. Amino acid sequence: CVSSPDSNNYGYTF. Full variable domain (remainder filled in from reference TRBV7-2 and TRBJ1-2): GAGVSQSPSNKVTEKGKDVELRCDPISGHTALYWYRQSLGQGLEFLIYFQGNSAPDKSGLPSDRFSAERTGGSVSTLTIQRTQQEDSAVYLCVSSPDSNNYGYTFGSGTRLTVV.

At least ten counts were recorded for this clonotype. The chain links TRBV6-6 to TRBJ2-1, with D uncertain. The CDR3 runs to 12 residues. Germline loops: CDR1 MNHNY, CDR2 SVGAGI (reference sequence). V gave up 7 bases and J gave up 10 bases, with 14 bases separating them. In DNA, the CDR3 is TGTGCCAGCACGGGCTGGGCCACGGAGCAGTTCTTC. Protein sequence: CASTGWATEQFF.

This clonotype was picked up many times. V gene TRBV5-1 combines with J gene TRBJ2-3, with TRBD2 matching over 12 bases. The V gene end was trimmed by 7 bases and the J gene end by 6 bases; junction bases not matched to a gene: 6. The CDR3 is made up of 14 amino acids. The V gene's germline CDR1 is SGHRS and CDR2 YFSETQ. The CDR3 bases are TGCGCCAGCTCCACTAGCGGGGGGACGGATACGCAGTATTTT. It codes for CASSTSGGTDTQYF.

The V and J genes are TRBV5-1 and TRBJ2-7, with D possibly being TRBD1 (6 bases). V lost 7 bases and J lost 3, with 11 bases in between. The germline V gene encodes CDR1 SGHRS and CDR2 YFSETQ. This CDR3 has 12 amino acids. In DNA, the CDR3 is TGCGCCAGCGGGACATCGATCTACGAGCAGTACTTC. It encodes CASGTSIYEQYF.

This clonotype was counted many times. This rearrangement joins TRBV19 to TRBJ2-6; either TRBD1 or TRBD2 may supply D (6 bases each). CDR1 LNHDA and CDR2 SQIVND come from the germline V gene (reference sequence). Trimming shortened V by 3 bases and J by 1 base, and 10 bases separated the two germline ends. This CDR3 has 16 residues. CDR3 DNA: TGTGCCAGTAGTATGAAAGGGGGGTCTGGGGCCAACGTCCTGACTTTC. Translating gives CASSMKGGSGANVLTF.

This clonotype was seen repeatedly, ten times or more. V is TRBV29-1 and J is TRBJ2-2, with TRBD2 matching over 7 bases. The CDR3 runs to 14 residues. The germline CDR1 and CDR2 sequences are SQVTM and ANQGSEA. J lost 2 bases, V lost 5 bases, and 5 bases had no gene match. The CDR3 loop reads CSVLPSGNTGELFF. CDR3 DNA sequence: TGCAGCGTTCTACCTAGCGGAAACACCGGGGAGCTGTTTTTT.

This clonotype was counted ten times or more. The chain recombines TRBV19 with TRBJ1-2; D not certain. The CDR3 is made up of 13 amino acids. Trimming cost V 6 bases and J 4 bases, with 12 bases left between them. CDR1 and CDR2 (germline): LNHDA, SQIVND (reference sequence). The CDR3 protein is CASSPDRTYGYTF. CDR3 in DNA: TGTGCCAGTAGCCCGGACCGGACCTATGGCTACACCTTC.

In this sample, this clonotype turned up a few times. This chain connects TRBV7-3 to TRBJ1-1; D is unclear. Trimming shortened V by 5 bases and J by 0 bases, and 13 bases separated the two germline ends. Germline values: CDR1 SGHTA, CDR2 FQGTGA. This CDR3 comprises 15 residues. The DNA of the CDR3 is TGTGCCAGCAGCCGCACAGCATCCATGAACACTGAAGCTTTCTTT. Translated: CASSRTASMNTEAFF.

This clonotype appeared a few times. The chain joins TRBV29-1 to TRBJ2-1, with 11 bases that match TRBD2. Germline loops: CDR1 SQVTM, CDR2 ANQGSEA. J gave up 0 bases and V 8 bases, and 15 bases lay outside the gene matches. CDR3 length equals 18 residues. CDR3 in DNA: TGCAGCACGTCGGCGCTAGCGGGGGGATTATACTCCTACAATGAGCAGTTCTTC. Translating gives CSTSALAGGLYSYNEQFF.

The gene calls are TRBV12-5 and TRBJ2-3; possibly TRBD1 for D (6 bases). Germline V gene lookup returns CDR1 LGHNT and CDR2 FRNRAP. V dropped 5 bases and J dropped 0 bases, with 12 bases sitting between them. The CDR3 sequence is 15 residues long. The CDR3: CASGPDRPSTDTQYF. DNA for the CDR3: TGTGCTAGTGGTCCTGACAGGCCTAGCACAGATACGCAGTATTTT.

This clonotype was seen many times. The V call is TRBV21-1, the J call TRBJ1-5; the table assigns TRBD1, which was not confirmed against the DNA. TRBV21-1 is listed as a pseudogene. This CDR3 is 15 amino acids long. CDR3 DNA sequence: TGTGCCAGCAGCTCCCTGACAGGGGACAATCAGCCCCAGCATTTT. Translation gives CASSSLTGDNQPQHF.

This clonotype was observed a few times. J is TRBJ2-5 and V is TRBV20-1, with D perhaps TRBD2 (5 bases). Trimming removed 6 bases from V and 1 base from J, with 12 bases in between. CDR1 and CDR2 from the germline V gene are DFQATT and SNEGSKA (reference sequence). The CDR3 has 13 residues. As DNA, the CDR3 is TGCAGTGCAAATTTTGAGGGCCAAGAGACCCAGTACTTC. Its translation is CSANFEGQETQYF.

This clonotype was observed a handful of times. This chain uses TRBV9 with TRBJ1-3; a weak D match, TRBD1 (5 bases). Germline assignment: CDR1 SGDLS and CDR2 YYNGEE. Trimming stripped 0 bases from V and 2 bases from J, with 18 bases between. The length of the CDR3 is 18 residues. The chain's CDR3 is CASSVATGTEGTGNTIYF. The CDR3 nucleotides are TGTGCCAGCAGCGTAGCTACCGGGACGGAGGGGACTGGAAACACCATATATTTT.

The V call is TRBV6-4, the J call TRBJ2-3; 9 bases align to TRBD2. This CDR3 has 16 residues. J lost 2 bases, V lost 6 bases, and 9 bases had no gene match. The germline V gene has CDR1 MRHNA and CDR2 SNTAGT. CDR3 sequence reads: CASSRQRGASTDTQYF. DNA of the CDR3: TGTGCCAGCAGCCGGCAGCGGGGGGCCTCCACAGATACGCAGTATTTT.

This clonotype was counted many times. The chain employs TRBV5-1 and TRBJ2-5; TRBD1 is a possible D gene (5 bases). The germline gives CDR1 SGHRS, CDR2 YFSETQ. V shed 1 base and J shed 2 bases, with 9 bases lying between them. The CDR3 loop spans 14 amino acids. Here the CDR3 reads CASSLRTNQETQYF. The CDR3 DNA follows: TGCGCCAGCAGCTTGCGGACAAATCAAGAGACCCAGTACTTC.

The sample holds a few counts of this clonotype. The CDR3, as DNA: TGTGCCAGCAGCCGGACTGTCCTAGTTTCCTACGAGCAGTACTTC. As protein: CASSRTVLVSYEQYF. V usage is TRBV7-8 and J usage is TRBJ2-7; TRBD2 is a possible D gene (5 bases). The germline V gene encodes CDR1 SGHVS and CDR2 FQNEAQ. V lost 5 bases to trimming and J lost 1 base, with 15 bases between them. The CDR3 length is 15 residues.

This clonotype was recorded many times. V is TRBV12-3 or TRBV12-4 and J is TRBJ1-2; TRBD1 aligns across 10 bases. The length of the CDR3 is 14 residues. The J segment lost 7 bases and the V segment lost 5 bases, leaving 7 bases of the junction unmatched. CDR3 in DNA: TGTGCCAGCAGTAGGGACAGGGGAAAGAGTGGCTACACCTTC. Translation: CASSRDRGKSGYTF.

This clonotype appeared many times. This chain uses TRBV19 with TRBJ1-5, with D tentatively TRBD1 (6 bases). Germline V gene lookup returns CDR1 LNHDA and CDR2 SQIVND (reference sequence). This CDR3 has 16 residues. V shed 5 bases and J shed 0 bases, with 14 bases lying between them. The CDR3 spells CASSEQGRNSNQPQHF. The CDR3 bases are TGTGCCAGTAGTGAACAGGGACGAAATAGCAATCAGCCCCAGCATTTT.

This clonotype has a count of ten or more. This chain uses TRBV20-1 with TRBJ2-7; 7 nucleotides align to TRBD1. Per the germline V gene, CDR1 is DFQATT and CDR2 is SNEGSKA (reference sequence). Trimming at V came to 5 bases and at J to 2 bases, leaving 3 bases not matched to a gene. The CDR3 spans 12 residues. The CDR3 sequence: CSAGDSAYEQYF. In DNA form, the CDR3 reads TGCAGTGCTGGGGACAGTGCCTACGAGCAGTACTTC.

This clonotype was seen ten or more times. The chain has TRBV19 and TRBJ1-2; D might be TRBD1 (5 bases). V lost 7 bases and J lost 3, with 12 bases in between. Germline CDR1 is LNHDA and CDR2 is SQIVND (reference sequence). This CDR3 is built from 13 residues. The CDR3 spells CASTPDSYYGYTF. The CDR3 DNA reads TGTGCCAGTACTCCAGACAGTTACTATGGCTACACCTTC.

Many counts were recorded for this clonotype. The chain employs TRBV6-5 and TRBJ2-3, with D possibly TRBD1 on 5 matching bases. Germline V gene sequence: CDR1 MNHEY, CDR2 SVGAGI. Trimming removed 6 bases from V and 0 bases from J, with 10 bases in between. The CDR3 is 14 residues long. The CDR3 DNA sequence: TGTGCCAGCAGCCGGACACCGAGCACAGATACGCAGTATTTT. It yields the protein CASSRTPSTDTQYF.

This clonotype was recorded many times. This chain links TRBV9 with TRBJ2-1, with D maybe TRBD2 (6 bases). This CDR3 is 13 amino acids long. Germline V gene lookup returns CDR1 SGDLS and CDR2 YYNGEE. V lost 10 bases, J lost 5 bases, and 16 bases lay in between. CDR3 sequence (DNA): TGTGCCCCCGCGGGACTGCAACACAATGAGCAGTTCTTC. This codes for CAPAGLQHNEQFF.

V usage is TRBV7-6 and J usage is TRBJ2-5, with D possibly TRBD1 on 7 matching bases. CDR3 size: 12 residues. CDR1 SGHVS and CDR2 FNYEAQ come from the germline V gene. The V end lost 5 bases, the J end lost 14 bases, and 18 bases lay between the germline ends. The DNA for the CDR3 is TGTGCCAGCAGCCTCCTATCAGGGGGGACATACTTC. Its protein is CASSLLSGGTYF.